The text below deals with one TCR beta chain. What it binds is not known. Together with a sample-barcoded 5' primer, a J-beta primer mix was included in a second PCR lasting about 7 to 11 cycles. Each CDR3 protein gets one entry after TCRdb re-called the 5' RACE reads with MiXCR. In the table there are around 800,000 distinct CDR3 sequences, 40% to 50% of which are singletons. The sample comes from a study of blood T cells in healthy people across ages. About the research overall: Template-switching capture recovered about one barcoded beta molecule per two T cells.

Study conclusions and caveats: Researchers report that TCR beta diversity correlated strongly with naive T cell percentage.

CDR3 size: 13 residues. CDR1 and CDR2 (germline): DFQATT, SNEGSKA (reference sequence). V was cut by 4 bases and J by 3 bases, with 13 bases left in between. The rearrangement uses TRBV20-1 and TRBJ2-7, with a tentative D call TRBD1 (6 bases). Sequenced sample: blood. The receptor comes from a man in his fifties or sixties in good health. The CDR3 nucleotides read TGCAGTGCTATTGCAGGGGATCGCTACGAGCAGTACTTC. Translated, it gives CSAIAGDRYEQYF.